This T cell receptor beta chain was observed in a study of blood T cell repertoires in COVID-19. Source study methods: Reference gene primers were amplified, and this amplification served to estimate nucleated cell counts. Assay: immunoSEQ multiplex PCR; the TCRdb copy retains only in-frame clones and omits some. That table gives V, J and clone size, and the DNA gave D and trimming. The sample shows 96,000 or so clones, about 88% of them seen only once. V shed 7 bases and J 0 bases; nucleotides not matched to a gene: 1. The CDR3 has 13 residues. Per germline, CDR1 SGHRS and CDR2 YFSETQ. Sequenced input: peripheral blood. This chain connects TRBV5-1 to TRBJ2-3, with 8 bases fitting TRBD1. This sequence was found in a woman aged 80 or older with acute or convalescent COVID-19. CDR3 region: CASGTGSTDTQYF. CDR3 nucleotides: TGCGCCAGCGGGACAGGCAGCACAGATACGCAGTATTTT.